This T cell receptor beta chain appears in the sequencing data of a study of blood T cell repertoires in COVID-19. Study overall: From T cells, B-cell-depleted T cells, or PBMCs came the material, which was cDNA or gDNA.

Clones were sequenced by immunoSEQ multiplex PCR, and TCRdb holds only the in-frame ones, with some missing. The data hold roughly 160,000 clones, with around 88% observed a single time. Sequencing was done on a sample of peripheral blood. The receptor comes from a woman in her sixties or seventies who had recovered from COVID-19.

CDR3 protein: CASSPAKAVGDQPQHF. The CDR3 DNA follows: TGTGCCAGCTCACCAGCGAAAGCAGTAGGGGATCAGCCCCAGCATTTT. The J gene is TRBJ1-5, the V gene TRBV18; TRBD1 is a possible D gene (5 bases). V lost 2 bases to trimming and J lost 5 bases, with 16 bases between them. Germline CDR1 and CDR2: KGHSH and LQKENI. This CDR3 spans 16 amino acids.